A single TCR beta chain is shown here with its context. In the original workflow: It was from reference gene primer amplification that nucleated cell counts were estimated. Only in-frame clones appear in the TCRdb table, and some are missing; sequencing was by immunoSEQ multiplex PCR. From that table come the V and J calls and clone size; the DNA was used to work out D and trimming. The sample holds about 350,000 clones; approximately 91% are singletons and the top ten take under 1.2%. V lost 8 bases, J lost 7 bases, and 16 bases stayed unmatched. CDR1 MNHEY and CDR2 SMNVEV come from the germline V gene (reference sequence). The CDR3 length is 15 residues. This record belongs to a study of blood T cell repertoires in COVID-19. For the study at large: Some COVID-19 samples were acute and others convalescent; all came from the United States, Italy and Spain. Sources were T cells, B-cell-depleted T cells, or PBMCs; the material itself was cDNA or gDNA.

The TCR originated in a woman aged 25-40 years who had been exposed to COVID-19. The chain has TRBV27 and TRBJ2-7; 8 bases match TRBD2. Sequenced: PBMCs or T cells enriched from blood (not recorded which). The CDR3 protein is CASRPGVREVEEQYF. As DNA, the CDR3 is TGTGCCAGCCGCCCTGGGGTGCGGGAGGTGGAGGAGCAGTACTTC.